The source of this TCR beta chain is a study of shared clonotypes between healthy human individuals. The wider study: The study used three CD4 naive, three CD4 memory, two CD8 naive and one CD8 memory plate per donor. Notes on the study in general: Across a handful of donors, naive CD4 shared roughly 5%, naive CD8 more than 3%, memory CD4 roughly 2.1%, memory CD8 0.4%.

Per the germline V gene, CDR1 is MNHEY and CDR2 is SMNVEV (reference sequence). Deletions cut 3 bases from V and 2 bases from J, with 8 bases between. The CDR3 spans 13 residues. CD45RO-negative, CCR7-positively selected cells formed the naive CD8 fraction, excluding terminally differentiated effector memory CD45RA+ cells. Adult donors, all healthy and HIV-negative, had no recent acute infections or vaccinations. As for this clone: As yet, its antigen is unknown. This specimen includes other DNA sequences encoding the same CDR3.

For every subset, genomic DNA was evenly distributed across several immunoSEQ plates. Assay: immunoSEQ multiplex PCR; the TCRdb copy retains only in-frame clones and omits some. Of about 820,000 clones in the sample, approximately 92% are singletons; the top ten hold around 24%. V and J are TRBV27 and TRBJ2-7; D uncertain. The specimen was naive CD8+ T cells sorted from blood. The receptor was isolated from a man aged 25-40 years in good health. CDR3 coding DNA: TGTGCCAGCAGTTTGCGCTTACCCTACGAGCAGTACTTC. Encoded protein: CASSLRLPYEQYF.